Listed here are 29 T cell receptor beta chains from one sample, sequenced in a study of response to subunit inactivated influenza vaccine. TCRdb passed the RT-PCR reads through MiXCR, listing each CDR3 protein once. Of a few hundred thousand distinct CDR3 sequences listed, 11% were seen once; the top ten hold over 9.5%. The specimen comprised PBMCs from blood, sampled about 40 days after vaccination. The source is a man aged 45-60 years who received an inactivated influenza vaccine.

The rearrangement uses TRBV15 and TRBJ2-7; either TRBD1 or TRBD2 may supply D (5 bases each). This CDR3 is 13 amino acids long. Germline V gene lookup returns CDR1 LNHNV and CDR2 YYDKDF (reference sequence). The V and J ends lost 8 bases and 4 bases respectively, with 15 bases between them. CDR3 bases: TGTGCCACCGGGGGTAATACCGGGTACGAGCAGTACTTC. The encoded protein is CATGGNTGYEQYF.

The J gene is TRBJ2-1, the V gene TRBV29-1, with TRBD2 matching 7 bases. This CDR3 is 13 amino acids long. CDR1 and CDR2 (germline): SQVTM, ANQGSEA. V dropped 6 bases and J dropped 0; count of bases not matched to a gene: 2. The chain's CDR3 is CSVSGNSYNEQFF. In DNA form, the CDR3 reads TGCAGCGTGAGCGGGAACTCCTACAATGAGCAGTTCTTC.

This clonotype has a handful of counts. This chain links TRBV4-3 with TRBJ2-7; 10 bases fit TRBD1. Germline trimming cut 2 bases from V and 4 bases from J; bases unmatched to any gene: 5. In germline, CDR1 is LGHNA, CDR2 YSLEER. This CDR3 is 15 amino acids long. CDR3 residues: CASSQFPGQGYEQYF. DNA of the CDR3: TGCGCCAGCAGCCAATTTCCGGGACAGGGGTACGAGCAGTACTTC.

The chain is built from TRBV20-1 and TRBJ2-3, with D maybe TRBD1 (6 bases). V lost 0 bases and J 0 bases, leaving 7 bases between the germline ends. Germline V lookup: CDR1 DFQATT, CDR2 SNEGSKA (reference sequence). This CDR3 comprises 14 residues. The CDR3 DNA sequence: TGCAGTGCTAGAGAGGGGGCGAGCACAGATACGCAGTATTTT. Encoded protein: CSAREGASTDTQYF.

This chain joins TRBV6-2 or TRBV6-3 and TRBJ2-7; 9 bases line up with TRBD1. The junction had 9 bases not matched to a gene; V was cut back by 6 bases and J by 6 bases. The CDR3 runs 14 residues. From germline, CDR1 is MNHEY and CDR2 SVGEGT. The chain's CDR3 is CASSPGQGLREQYF. The CDR3 bases are TGTGCCAGCAGCCCGGGACAGGGCCTTCGCGAGCAGTACTTC.

This clonotype was seen only a few times. This sequence joins TRBV12-3 or TRBV12-4 and TRBJ2-5, with TRBD2 matching over 13 bases. V shed 8 bases and J 1 base; nucleotides not matched to a gene: 10. This CDR3 is built from 17 residues. CDR3 residues: CASSRTSGRLGQETQYF. The CDR3 DNA sequence: TGTGCCAGCTCACGGACTAGCGGGAGATTGGGCCAAGAGACCCAGTACTTC.

This clonotype was counted a few times. The rearrangement uses TRBV4-1 and TRBJ2-3, with TRBD2 matching over 9 bases. CDR1 is MGHRA and CDR2 is YSYEKL in the germline V gene. After removal of 0 bases from V and 0 bases from J, the junction contained 7 bases not matched to a gene. The CDR3 totals 18 residues. The CDR3 loop reads CASSQDVLAGSSTDTQYF. The CDR3, as DNA: TGCGCCAGCAGCCAAGATGTTCTAGCGGGGTCTAGCACAGATACGCAGTATTTT.

This clonotype was seen only a few times. The chain recombines TRBV20-1 with TRBJ2-5; TRBD1 might be the D (6 bases). Germline assignment: CDR1 DFQATT and CDR2 SNEGSKA (reference sequence). This CDR3 is 14 amino acids long. CDR3 sequence (DNA): TGCAGCGCAAAACAGGGAGCGTACCAAGAGACCCAGTACTTC. Translation gives CSAKQGAYQETQYF.

This clonotype was observed a handful of times. V and J are TRBV9 and TRBJ2-5, with D perhaps given as TRBD1 or TRBD2 (5 bases each). V lost 4 bases to trimming and J lost 1 base, with 14 bases between them. The CDR3 length is 15 residues. Germline lookup yields CDR1 SGDLS and CDR2 YYNGEE. CDR3 amino acids: CASSPGASSQETQYF. The CDR3 coding sequence is TGTGCCAGCAGCCCCGGGGCGTCGAGCCAAGAGACCCAGTACTTC.

This clonotype has ten or more counts. The rearrangement uses TRBV24-1 and TRBJ2-2; TRBD2 is a possible D gene (5 bases). Germline loops: CDR1 KGHDR, CDR2 SFDVKD. The V and J ends lost 5 bases and 1 base respectively, with 7 bases between them. This CDR3 is built from 14 residues. This chain's CDR3 is CATSAGWNTGELFF. CDR3 coding DNA: TGTGCCACCAGTGCGGGATGGAACACCGGGGAGCTGTTTTTT.

This clonotype came up many times. The chain is built from TRBV29-1 and TRBJ2-3; TRBD2 matches 7 bases. CDR3 length: 13 residues. The germline V gene has CDR1 SQVTM and CDR2 ANQGSEA. V gave up 2 bases and J gave up 3 bases; unmatched junction bases: 2. CDR3 residues: CSVEWGGTDTQYF. As DNA, the CDR3 is TGCAGCGTTGAATGGGGGGGAACAGATACGCAGTATTTT.

To note about this clonotype: Relative to the germline gene, one junction end is altered; a read error may explain this. V is TRBV6-6 and J is TRBJ2-7; D is unclear. Germline values: CDR1 MNHNY, CDR2 SVGAGI (reference sequence). This CDR3 spans 11 amino acids. The CDR3 spells CASSDSIEQYF. The DNA of the CDR3 is TGTGCCAGCAGTGACTCAATAGAGCAGTACTTC.

In its sample, this clonotype was seen many times. The gene calls are TRBV20-1 and TRBJ2-1; no definite D call. The CDR3 has 12 residues. The V end lost 6 bases, the J end lost 10 bases, and 16 bases lay between the germline ends. Germline V lookup: CDR1 DFQATT, CDR2 SNEGSKA (reference sequence). The CDR3 sequence: CSAMGPKKEQFF. The CDR3 DNA reads as TGCAGTGCCATGGGTCCAAAGAAAGAGCAGTTCTTC.

This clonotype came up a few times. This chain links TRBV20-1 with TRBJ1-6; TRBD1 matches at 9 bases. The germline CDR1 and CDR2 sequences are DFQATT and SNEGSKA (reference sequence). The CDR3 has 15 residues. V was clipped by 3 bases and J by 10 bases; unmatched bases: 10. The CDR3 DNA reads TGCAGTGCTAGTTTGTTGGACAGGGGATCATCACCCCTCCACTTT. It codes for CSASLLDRGSSPLHF.

Details on this clonotype: A much larger clone lies a single base off, so this may be a read error. The chain carries TRBV24-1 and TRBJ2-1; 9 bases align to TRBD2. Trimming took 4 bases from V and 6 from J; bases not matched to a gene: 9. CDR3 length equals 16 residues. In germline, CDR1 is KGHDR, CDR2 SFDVKD. In nucleotides, the CDR3 is TGTGCCACCAGTGACCGAGGACGAGCGGGAGGCAATGAGCAGTTCTTC. This gives the protein CATSDRGRAGGNEQFF.

This chain uses TRBV7-8 with TRBJ2-7; D may be TRBD1 (5 bases). This CDR3 contains 13 residues. Per germline, CDR1 SGHVS and CDR2 FQNEAQ. Trimming stripped 1 base from V and 5 bases from J, with 9 bases between. CDR3 region: CASSLDRYHEQYF. In DNA form, the CDR3 reads TGTGCCAGCAGCTTAGACAGGTACCACGAGCAGTACTTC. The full variable domain, with the rest looked up from reference TRBV7-8 and TRBJ2-7, is GAGVSQSPRYKVAKRGQDVALRCDPISGHVSLFWYQQALGQGPEFLTYFQNEAQLDKSGLPSDRFFAERPEGSVSTLKIQRTQQEDSAVYLCASSLDRYHEQYFGPGTRLTVT.

The V call is TRBV5-1, the J call TRBJ2-3, with TRBD1 identical over 7 bases. The CDR3 spans 15 residues. V shed 2 bases, J shed 2 bases, and the junction held 5 bases outside the gene matches. Germline-derived CDR1 and CDR2 are SGHRS and YFSETQ. The CDR3 DNA reads as TGCGCCAGCAGCTTCCGGGACAGCGACACAGATACGCAGTATTTT. It is translated as CASSFRDSDTDTQYF.

This clonotype was picked up many times. The chain employs TRBV7-9 and TRBJ2-1, with 11 bases that match TRBD1. V lost 5 bases, J lost 2 bases, and 2 bases stayed unmatched. Germline CDR1 reads SEHNR; CDR2 reads FQNEAQ (reference sequence). CDR3 length: 15 residues. In DNA form, the CDR3 reads TGTGCCAGCAGCCAGGGACAGGGGGCCTACAATGAGCAGTTCTTC. Its translation: CASSQGQGAYNEQFF.

This sequence joins TRBV7-3 and TRBJ2-2; 8 bases are a match to TRBD2. This CDR3 has 16 residues. Germline-derived CDR1 and CDR2 are SGHTA and FQGTGA. Losses at the gene ends were 4 bases for V and 10 bases for J; bases not matched to a gene: 14. CDR3 loop: CASSSSSGSWPAELFF. In DNA, the CDR3 is TGTGCCAGCAGCTCCTCTAGCGGGTCCTGGCCCGCGGAGCTGTTTTTT.

This clonotype was observed a handful of times. The V call is TRBV10-1, the J call TRBJ2-7, with D maybe TRBD1 (5 bases). V was trimmed by 3 bases and J by 4 bases, leaving 16 bases between them. The germline CDR1 and CDR2 sequences are WNHNN and SYGVQD (reference sequence). This CDR3 spans 15 amino acids. CDR3 in amino acids: CASSDPSAGHYEQYF. For the CDR3, the DNA is TGCGCCAGCAGTGATCCCTCGGCAGGGCATTACGAGCAGTACTTC.

J is TRBJ2-7 and V is TRBV7-6; D gene uncertain. The CDR3 is 12 amino acids. Trimming took 2 bases from V and 4 from J, leaving 6 bases between them. Germline V lookup: CDR1 SGHVS, CDR2 FNYEAQ. The CDR3 DNA reads TGTGCCAGCAGCTTAAACGATTACGAGCAGTACTTC. As protein: CASSLNDYEQYF.

This clonotype was seen ten or more times. V usage is TRBV2 and J usage is TRBJ1-6; D remains unclear. This CDR3 has 16 amino acids. V lost 2 bases and J 0 bases, leaving 8 bases between the germline ends. Germline V lookup: CDR1 SNHLY, CDR2 FYNNEI. The CDR3 DNA reads TGTGCCAGCAGTGAACTGGGCAGCTCCTATAATTCACCCCTCCACTTT. This codes for CASSELGSSYNSPLHF.

This chain uses TRBV6-2 or TRBV6-3 with TRBJ1-5; possible D gene TRBD1, 5 bases. This CDR3 is 17 amino acids long. Trimming stripped 5 bases from V and 8 bases from J, with 25 bases between. Germline V lookup: CDR1 MNHEY, CDR2 SVGEGT. CDR3 protein: CASSRPDSHKSSEPQHF. CDR3 in DNA: TGTGCCAGCAGTAGACCAGACAGCCACAAGTCAAGTGAGCCCCAGCATTTT.

The chain combines TRBV6-2 or TRBV6-3 with TRBJ1-5, with TRBD1 identical over 9 bases. Germline loops: CDR1 MNHEY, CDR2 SVGEGT. The junction had 23 bases not matched to a gene; V was cut back by 6 bases and J by 2 bases. The CDR3 runs to 21 residues. CDR3 residues: CASSLGLGTGLNVYGNQPQHF. CDR3 nucleotide sequence: TGTGCCAGCAGCCTCGGACTGGGGACAGGGTTGAACGTCTATGGCAATCAGCCCCAGCATTTT.

J is TRBJ1-5 and V is TRBV12-3 or TRBV12-4; no clear D. Trimming removed 6 bases at V and 11 bases at J, with 20 bases between. The CDR3 consists of 14 residues. The CDR3 DNA follows: TGTGCCAGCAGCCCTAGGTCGGCGAAATCCGCCCAGCATTTT. Amino acid sequence: CASSPRSAKSAQHF.

This clonotype was seen at least ten times. CDR3 DNA sequence: TGCAGTGCTAACGCACAGGGGGGCGGTCAGCCCCAGCATTTT. This encodes CSANAQGGGQPQHF. The V call is TRBV20-1, the J call TRBJ1-5; 8 positions agree with TRBD1. The CDR3 contains 14 residues. Germline-derived CDR1 and CDR2 are DFQATT and SNEGSKA (reference sequence). J was trimmed by 6 bases and V by 4 bases; bases with no gene match: 8.

This clonotype was counted many times. The chain has TRBV7-9 and TRBJ1-1, with TRBD1 matching 9 bases. Germline lookup yields CDR1 SEHNR and CDR2 FQNEAQ (reference sequence). The CDR3 is 16 amino acids. The junction had 4 bases not matched to a gene; V was cut back by 1 base and J by 1 base. The CDR3 region has the DNA TGTGCCAGCAGCTTAGTGGGGACAGGGAAGAACACTGAAGCTTTCTTT. Translation gives CASSLVGTGKNTEAFF.

This clonotype was counted at least ten times. The rearrangement uses TRBV7-2 and TRBJ2-7; TRBD2 matches 7 bases. CDR1 and CDR2 from the germline V gene are SGHTA and FQGNSA. V gave up 1 base and J gave up 3 bases; unmatched junction bases: 6. The CDR3 runs to 15 residues. The CDR3 DNA sequence: TGTGCCAGCAGCTTAGTTTCTGGCGGGAGCTACGAGCAGTACTTC. Translation gives CASSLVSGGSYEQYF.

The chain combines TRBV27 with TRBJ1-1; no firm D call. Looked up from germline, CDR1 is MNHEY and CDR2 is SMNVEV (reference sequence). There are 15 residues in the CDR3. With 5 bases removed from V and 0 bases from J, the gap between germline ends came to 13 bases. CDR3 bases: TGTGCCAGCAGTCCACGTGGGTTCATGAACACTGAAGCTTTCTTT. It is translated as CASSPRGFMNTEAFF.